Below, 7 T cell receptor beta chains from the same sample are listed, as sequenced in a study of patients and donors after allogeneic stem cell transplantation. TCRdb reprocessed the RT-PCR reads with MiXCR, giving one entry per CDR3 protein. Of approximately 150,000 distinct CDR3 sequences in the sample, roughly 22% were seen once. Sample: blood, either unsorted or a sorted T cell fraction (not recorded which). Receptors originate from a human donor who was either an allogeneic HSCT recipient or a stem cell or donor lymphocyte infusion donor (not recorded which). It is not recorded whose cells these are; they may come from a transplant donor.

This clonotype was picked up a small number of times. The chain is built from TRBV6-5 and TRBJ1-3, with D tentatively TRBD1 (6 bases). The CDR3 covers 15 residues. CDR1 MNHEY and CDR2 SVGAGI come from the germline V gene. Trimming cost V 2 bases and J 6 bases, with 14 bases left between them. CDR3 bases: TGTGCCAGCAGTTACGACAGGAGCCCACTAAACACCATATATTTT. Translated: CASSYDRSPLNTIYF.

The chain combines TRBV20-1 with TRBJ2-1; 12 bases fit TRBD2. The CDR3 loop spans 17 amino acids. Germline CDR1 reads DFQATT; CDR2 reads SNEGSKA (reference sequence). J lost 0 bases, V lost 6 bases, and 9 bases had no gene match. The CDR3 DNA sequence: TGCAGTGCCTCCACTAGCGGGGGGATACACTCCTACAATGAGCAGTTCTTC. Residues: CSASTSGGIHSYNEQFF.

This clonotype appeared a single time. This chain links TRBV29-1 with TRBJ1-1; D unresolved. V was shortened by 3 bases and J by 8 bases, with 10 bases between the two germline ends. Germline CDR1 and CDR2: SQVTM and ANQGSEA. This CDR3 is built from 11 residues. CDR3 sequence: CSVDGPGEAFF. The CDR3 DNA is TGCAGCGTTGACGGACCCGGGGAAGCTTTCTTT.

This clonotype was seen only a few times. V usage is TRBV6-6 and J usage is TRBJ2-4; TRBD1 aligns across 8 bases. V shed 5 bases, J shed 1 base, and the junction held 4 bases outside the gene matches. CDR3 length: 15 amino acids. In germline, CDR1 is MNHNY, CDR2 SVGAGI (reference sequence). CDR3 in DNA: TGTGCCAGCAGTACGCACAGGGGGGCCAAAAACATTCAGTACTTC. Translated, it gives CASSTHRGAKNIQYF.

This clonotype was counted a few times. This chain links TRBV20-1 with TRBJ1-2; 7 bases line up with TRBD1. V lost 3 bases and J lost 4; bases outside the gene matches: 5. This CDR3 has 13 amino acids. Looked up from germline, CDR1 is DFQATT and CDR2 is SNEGSKA (reference sequence). Here the CDR3 DNA reads TGCAGTGCTAGCCGGGACAGACCCTATGGCTACACCTTC. Encoded protein: CSASRDRPYGYTF.

V and J are TRBV7-2 and TRBJ2-3; D gene uncertain. V lost 7 bases and J lost 5, with 16 bases in between. CDR3 length equals 14 residues. The germline V gene encodes CDR1 SGHTA and CDR2 FQGNSA. CDR3 residues: CASKLIDWEDTQYF. In nucleotides, the CDR3 is TGTGCCAGCAAGCTTATTGATTGGGAAGATACGCAGTATTTT. Combining the CDR3 with reference TRBV7-2 and TRBJ2-3 gives the whole variable domain GAGVSQSPSNKVTEKGKDVELRCDPISGHTALYWYRQSLGQGLEFLIYFQGNSAPDKSGLPSDRFSAERTGGSVSTLTIQRTQQEDSAVYLCASKLIDWEDTQYFGPGTRLTVL.

The rearrangement links TRBV30 to TRBJ2-2; D tentatively reads TRBD1 or TRBD2 (6 bases each). V gave up 6 bases and J gave up 0 bases, with 11 bases separating them. CDR3 length: 14 amino acids. CDR1 is GTSNPN and CDR2 is SVGIG in the germline V gene (reference sequence). CDR3 nucleotide sequence: TGTGCCTGTCAAAGGGGGGCGAACACCGGGGAGCTGTTTTTT. It encodes CACQRGANTGELFF.